Listed here are 10 T cell receptor beta chains from one sample, sequenced in a study of shared T cell receptors in the human thymus. The repertoire was sequenced with immunoSEQ multiplex PCR; TCRdb's copy has only in-frame clones and lacks some. The sample carries roughly 550,000 clones, about four fifths recorded once. These data were likewise used in another study, on human thymus T cells.

Sequencing input: thymocytes. Receptors were obtained from a boy younger than two with a congenital heart defect.

This chain connects TRBV19 to TRBJ1-2; tentatively, D is TRBD1 (5 bases). Trimming removed 4 bases at V and 4 bases at J, with 16 bases between. Germline V gene data show CDR1 as LNHDA and CDR2 as SQIVND (reference sequence). This CDR3 is built from 15 residues. The CDR3 protein is CASSRGKGQGYGYTF. CDR3 nucleotides: TGTGCCAGTAGTAGGGGTAAGGGGCAAGGCTATGGCTACACCTTC.

The chain is built from TRBV6-1 and TRBJ2-5; tentatively, D is TRBD1 (5 bases). The V gene lost 6 bases and the J gene lost 0 bases, with 11 bases spanning the gap. The germline V gene encodes CDR1 MNHNS and CDR2 SASEGT. This CDR3 is built from 14 residues. The DNA for the CDR3 is TGTGCCAGCAGCAGGACACCAGACCAAGAGACCCAGTACTTC. This sequence encodes CASSRTPDQETQYF.

This chain joins TRBV27 and TRBJ1-5, with 8 nucleotides matching TRBD1. The CDR3 sequence is 14 residues long. The trim removed 2 bases at V and 4 bases at J, leaving 1 base unmatched. Germline CDR1 reads MNHEY; CDR2 reads SMNVEV (reference sequence). DNA for the CDR3: TGTGCCAGCAGTTTACGACAGGGGAATCAGCCCCAGCATTTT. Translating gives CASSLRQGNQPQHF.

The chain couples TRBV30 to TRBJ1-1, with 8 bases fitting TRBD1. Germline loops: CDR1 GTSNPN, CDR2 SVGIG (reference sequence). CDR3 size: 15 residues. The V and J ends lost 3 bases and 2 bases, in that order; junction bases with no gene match: 8. In nucleotides, the CDR3 is TGTGCCTGGAGCCTACCGACAGGGGTTAACACTGAAGCTTTCTTT. Protein product: CAWSLPTGVNTEAFF.

The chain combines TRBV6-4 with TRBJ1-1; tentative D call: TRBD1 (5 bases). Trimming left V 6 bases short and J 7 bases short, with 24 bases between. Germline values: CDR1 MRHNA, CDR2 SNTAGT. This CDR3 comprises 16 residues. This CDR3 reads CASSARGVARSDEAFF. The CDR3 nucleotides are TGTGCCAGCAGCGCACGGGGGGTGGCCCGGAGCGATGAAGCTTTCTTT.

This clone was seen a single time. This sequence joins TRBV12-5 and TRBJ2-7; D is undetermined. This CDR3 has 12 residues. CDR1 and CDR2 from the germline V gene are LGHNT and FRNRAP. With 0 bases removed from V and 6 bases from J, the gap between germline ends came to 6 bases. The CDR3 DNA is TGTGCTAGTGGTTTGGTAACCGGCGAGCAGTACTTC. Protein sequence: CASGLVTGEQYF.

The chain employs TRBV10-1 and TRBJ2-2, with 11 bases lining up with TRBD1. The germline CDR1 and CDR2 sequences are WNHNN and SYGVQD (reference sequence). This CDR3 spans 18 amino acids. J was trimmed by 6 bases and V by 2 bases; bases with no gene match: 11. The CDR3 loop is CASSELSDRGRKAGELFF. The CDR3 DNA follows: TGCGCCAGCAGTGAGCTCTCGGACAGGGGGCGCAAGGCCGGGGAGCTGTTTTTT.

J is TRBJ2-5 and V is TRBV2, with TRBD1 matching 9 bases. J gave up 1 base and V 5 bases, and 11 bases lay outside the gene matches. The germline V gene has CDR1 SNHLY and CDR2 FYNNEI. The CDR3 is 17 amino acids. Here the CDR3 DNA reads TGTGCCAGCAGTACAGGGGGCCGAAATCCCCGCCAAGAGACCCAGTACTTC. Translation: CASSTGGRNPRQETQYF.

Written as DNA, the CDR3 is TGTGCCAGCTCGTCAGCACCGGGACTAGCTCAGTATTTT. Protein product: CASSSAPGLAQYF. This rearrangement joins TRBV18 to TRBJ2-3, with 9 positions matching TRBD2. V was clipped by 6 bases and J by 12 bases; unmatched bases: 10. CDR1 and CDR2 (germline): KGHSH, LQKENI. The CDR3 has 13 amino acids. Based on the CDR3 plus reference TRBV18 and TRBJ2-3, the full variable domain is NAGVMQNPRHLVRRRGQEARLRCSPMKGHSHVYWYRQLPEEGLKFMVYLQKENIIDESGMPKERFSAEFPKEGPSILRIQQVVRGDSAAYFCASSSAPGLAQYFGPGTRLTVL.

The CDR3 sequence is CASSQTQGDNEQYF. The CDR3 nucleotides read TGCGCCAGCAGCCAGACACAGGGGGATAACGAGCAGTACTTC. The J gene is TRBJ2-7, the V gene TRBV5-1; the match to TRBD1 covers 8 bases. V was clipped by 4 bases and J by 5 bases; unmatched bases: 8. CDR1 and CDR2 (germline): SGHRS, YFSETQ. This CDR3 contains 14 residues.